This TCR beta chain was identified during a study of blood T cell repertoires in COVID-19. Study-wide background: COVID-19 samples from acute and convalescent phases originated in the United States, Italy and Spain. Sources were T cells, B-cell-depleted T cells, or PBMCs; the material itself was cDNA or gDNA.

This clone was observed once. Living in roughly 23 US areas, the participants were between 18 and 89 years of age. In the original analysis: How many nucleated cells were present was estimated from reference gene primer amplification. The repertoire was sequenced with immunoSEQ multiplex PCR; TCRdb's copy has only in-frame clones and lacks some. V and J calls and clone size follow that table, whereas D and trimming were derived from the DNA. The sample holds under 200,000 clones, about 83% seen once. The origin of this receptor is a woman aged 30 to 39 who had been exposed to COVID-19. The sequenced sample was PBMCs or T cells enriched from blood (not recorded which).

CDR3 residues: CASGLLGQGVNEQYF. CDR3 coding DNA: TGTGCTAGTGGTTTGTTGGGACAGGGGGTCAACGAGCAGTACTTC. The J gene is TRBJ2-7, the V gene TRBV12-5, with 11 bases identical to TRBD1. V lost 2 bases to trimming and J lost 5 bases; unmatched junction nucleotides: 5. The germline V gene has CDR1 LGHNT and CDR2 FRNRAP. The CDR3 has 15 amino acids.